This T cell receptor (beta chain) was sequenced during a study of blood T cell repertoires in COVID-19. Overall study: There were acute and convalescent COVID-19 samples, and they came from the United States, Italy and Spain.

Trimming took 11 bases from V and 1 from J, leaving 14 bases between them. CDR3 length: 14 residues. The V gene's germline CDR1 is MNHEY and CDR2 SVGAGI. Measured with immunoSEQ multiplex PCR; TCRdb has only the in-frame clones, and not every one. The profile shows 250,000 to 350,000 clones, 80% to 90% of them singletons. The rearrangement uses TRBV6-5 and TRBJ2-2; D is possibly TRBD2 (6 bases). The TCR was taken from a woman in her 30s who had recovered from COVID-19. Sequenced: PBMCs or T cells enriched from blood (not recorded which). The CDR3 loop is CAVRRGGNTGELFF. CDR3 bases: TGTGCCGTACGAAGGGGAGGGAACACCGGGGAGCTGTTTTTT.